The 27 T cell receptor beta chains listed next were all sequenced from one sample in a study of Graves' ophthalmopathy and Graves' hyperthyroidism (dated by TCRdb to about 2018). The sequencer listed for this sample is Illumina HiSeq 2000. For repertoire sequencing, the TCR beta CDR3 regions were amplified from RNA transcripts. The first round was an RT-PCR using HTBI primers with the Qiagen OneStep RT-PCR kit, and this first round was followed by a second-round multiplex PCR, then size selection and purification. TCRdb cleaned the public reads at Q25 with fastp, built clones with MiXCR and kept in-frame beta chains. Entries are consolidated by CDR3 protein sequence, retaining the most common genes and DNA. This sample has about 660,000 distinct CDR3 sequences in its table, and 35% to 45% of those were observed once. Of the sample, around 3% falls within the top ten clones. The sequencing input was peripheral blood. The receptors originated from an adult man with Graves' ophthalmopathy.

The chain joins TRBV20-1 to TRBJ2-7, with TRBD1 matching 10 bases. J lost 6 bases, V lost 5 bases, and 4 bases had no gene match. The CDR3 is 12 residues long. Per germline, CDR1 DFQATT and CDR2 SNEGSKA (reference sequence). CDR3 sequence: CSAPRTGGEQYF. For the CDR3, the DNA is TGCAGTGCTCCGCGGACAGGGGGCGAGCAGTACTTC.

This clonotype was seen a single time. The chain uses TRBV29-1 and TRBJ2-7; D remains unclear. Trimming stripped 8 bases from V and 0 bases from J, with 14 bases between. Germline V gene data show CDR1 as SQVTM and CDR2 as ANQGSEA. There are 13 residues in the CDR3. This CDR3 reads CSFAPGHSYEQYF. The CDR3 nucleotides are TGCAGCTTTGCCCCAGGCCACTCCTACGAGCAGTACTTC.

The chain recombines TRBV5-4 with TRBJ2-5; 10 nucleotides agree with TRBD1. V lost 4 bases, J lost 11 bases, and 11 bases stayed unmatched. The CDR3 spans 14 residues. Germline CDR1 is SGHNT and CDR2 is YYREEE (reference sequence). The CDR3 is CASSSGQGEREQYF. CDR3 DNA sequence: TGTGCCAGCAGCAGCGGACAGGGGGAGAGGGAGCAGTACTTC.

A note on this clonotype: At one of its ends the junction is not consistent with the germline gene, which may arise from a read error. This chain connects TRBV5-4 to TRBJ1-6, with D uncertain. The CDR3 has 14 residues. The germline CDR1 and CDR2 sequences are SGHNT and YYREEE (reference sequence). CDR3 DNA: TGTGCCCGCAGCTGGAGGACCCGAAATTCACCCCTCCACTTT. It translates to CARSWRTRNSPLHF. The full variable domain, completed using reference TRBV5-4 and TRBJ1-6, is ETGVTQSPTHLIKTRGQQVTLRCSSQSGHNTVSWYQQALGQGPQFIFQYYREEENGRGNFPPRFSGLQFPNYSSELNVNALELDDSALYLCARSWRTRNSPLHFGNGTRLTVT.

The V call is TRBV10-3, the J call TRBJ1-4; 9 nucleotides agree with TRBD1. The length of the CDR3 is 14 residues. Looked up from germline, CDR1 is ENHRY and CDR2 is SYGVKD. J was trimmed by 6 bases and V by 6 bases; bases with no gene match: 5. The CDR3, as DNA: TGTGCCATCAGGGGACAGGGAGGGGATGAAAAACTGTTTTTT. Residues: CAIRGQGGDEKLFF.

J is TRBJ1-5 and V is TRBV12-3 or TRBV12-4; D gene ambiguous. CDR3 length: 13 residues. Trimming cost V 6 bases and J 3 bases, with 9 bases left between them. CDR3 in amino acids: CASRRVVNQPQHF. Written as DNA, the CDR3 is TGTGCCAGCAGGAGGGTTGTCAATCAGCCCCAGCATTTT.

This clonotype was counted only a few times. V gene TRBV2 combines with J gene TRBJ1-4; 9 positions agree with TRBD1. The V segment lost 5 bases and the J segment 6 bases; nucleotides outside the gene matches: 4. The CDR3 is 14 residues long. CDR1 and CDR2 (germline): SNHLY, FYNNEI. The CDR3 DNA is TGTGCCAGCAGTCCCGGGACAGGGCATGAAAAACTGTTTTTT. Protein product: CASSPGTGHEKLFF.

About this clonotype itself: A much bigger clone sits one base away, suggesting this may be a read error. The chain carries TRBV5-1 and TRBJ2-5; TRBD1 aligns across 7 bases. Germline assignment: CDR1 SGHRS and CDR2 YFSETQ. Trimming removed 7 bases from V and 5 bases from J; junction bases left unmatched: 8. The CDR3 covers 13 residues. CDR3 nucleotide sequence: TGCGCCAGCCGGGACAGTCCAAGTGAGACCCAGTACTTC. It encodes CASRDSPSETQYF.

This clonotype was recorded a few times. The chain is built from TRBV6-6 and TRBJ1-1; 7 nucleotides agree with TRBD1. V gave up 2 bases and J gave up 3 bases; unmatched junction bases: 6. Looked up from germline, CDR1 is MNHNY and CDR2 is SVGAGI (reference sequence). CDR3 size: 15 residues. The CDR3 nucleotides are TGTGCCAGCAGTTACCCAGGGGGAGGGTACACTGAAGCTTTCTTT. It yields the protein CASSYPGGGYTEAFF.

This clonotype was detected ten times or more. The chain links TRBV10-3 to TRBJ1-5; D possibly corresponds to TRBD1 (6 bases). Germline lookup yields CDR1 ENHRY and CDR2 SYGVKD. V lost 2 bases, J lost 2 bases, and 16 bases lay in between. The CDR3 contains 17 residues. This CDR3 reads CAISEPSRGAGNQPQHF. The CDR3 coding sequence is TGTGCCATCAGTGAGCCCAGTCGGGGGGCGGGCAATCAGCCCCAGCATTTT.

This clonotype has only a few counts. The chain uses TRBV30 and TRBJ2-5; D might be TRBD1 (5 bases). The CDR3 covers 13 residues. Germline loops: CDR1 GTSNPN, CDR2 SVGIG (reference sequence). V gave up 3 bases and J gave up 0 bases, with 8 bases separating them. CDR3 region: CAWSAQDQETQYF. Written as DNA, the CDR3 is TGTGCCTGGAGCGCACAGGACCAAGAGACCCAGTACTTC. Variable domain in full (rest from reference TRBV30 and TRBJ2-5): SQTIHQWPATLVQPVGSPLSLECTVEGTSNPNLYWYRQAAGRGLQLLFYSVGIGQISSEVPQNLSASRPQDRQFILSSKKLLLSDSGFYLCAWSAQDQETQYFGPGTRLLVL.

This chain joins TRBV7-9 and TRBJ2-5; TRBD1 might be the D (5 bases). The V and J ends lost 5 bases and 5 bases respectively, with 9 bases between them. Germline assignment: CDR1 SEHNR and CDR2 FQNEAQ (reference sequence). This CDR3 region has 12 residues. CDR3 region: CASSPGMETQYF. The DNA for the CDR3 is TGTGCCAGCAGCCCAGGGATGGAGACCCAGTACTTC.

The V call is TRBV13, the J call TRBJ2-2; TRBD2 aligns across 7 bases. Per germline, CDR1 PRHDT and CDR2 FYEKMQ (reference sequence). The CDR3 consists of 16 residues. The J segment lost 0 bases and the V segment lost 8 bases, leaving 9 bases of the junction unmatched. CDR3 in DNA: TGTGCCAGCGCCGGGAGGCGGAAGACGAACACCGGGGAGCTGTTTTTT. Translated, it gives CASAGRRKTNTGELFF.

There are many counts of this clonotype. This sequence joins TRBV11-2 and TRBJ1-3, with D unresolved. CDR3 length: 13 amino acids. Germline V lookup: CDR1 SGHAT, CDR2 FQNNGV. Trimming removed 2 bases from V and 7 bases from J, with 9 bases in between. Here the CDR3 reads CASSLSYPNTIYF. CDR3 nucleotide sequence: TGTGCCAGCAGCTTAAGCTACCCGAACACCATATATTTT.

The chain joins TRBV9 to TRBJ2-1, with TRBD1 matching 8 bases. The CDR3 sequence is 12 residues long. Germline CDR1 SGDLS, CDR2 YYNGEE. V lost 5 bases to trimming and J lost 7 bases; unmatched junction nucleotides: 2. CDR3 coding DNA: TGTGCCAGCAGTGGACAGGGTAATGAGCAGTTCTTC. This codes for CASSGQGNEQFF.

In regard to this clonotype: Germline and junction disagree at one end, which may indicate a read error. The chain joins TRBV24-1 to TRBJ1-5; 7 bases match TRBD1. Germline CDR1 and CDR2: KGHDR and SFDVKD. This CDR3 comprises 15 residues. The CDR3 is CASSSRTGAGQPQHF. The CDR3 nucleotides are TGTGCCAGCAGTTCCCGGACAGGAGCGGGTCAGCCCCAGCATTTT.

This clonotype was seen at least ten times. The V call is TRBV7-9, the J call TRBJ2-5, with D uncertain. The CDR3 contains 13 residues. The germline V and J ends were trimmed by 3 bases and 0 bases, with 5 bases remaining between them. Germline CDR1 reads SEHNR; CDR2 reads FQNEAQ (reference sequence). The CDR3 loop is CASSLRNQETQYF. In DNA, the CDR3 is TGTGCCAGCAGCTTGAGAAACCAAGAGACCCAGTACTTC.

This clonotype was seen more than once but under ten times. V gene TRBV6-6 combines with J gene TRBJ1-2; TRBD1 might be the D (5 bases). CDR1 and CDR2 from the germline V gene are MNHNY and SVGAGI (reference sequence). Trimming cost V 8 bases and J 8 bases, with 18 bases left between them. The CDR3 contains 13 residues. This chain's CDR3 is CASSPPGGIGYTF. CDR3 sequence (DNA): TGTGCCAGCTCACCCCCCGGGGGGATCGGCTACACCTTC.

This clonotype has ten or more counts. The chain uses TRBV5-1 and TRBJ2-5; D unclear. V was clipped by 0 bases and J by 5 bases, with 8 bases between them. Germline V CDR1 and CDR2: SGHRS, YFSETQ. The CDR3 is made up of 13 amino acids. Written as DNA, the CDR3 is TGCGCCAGCAGCTTGGTACATTTGGAGACCCAGTACTTC. Translating it yields CASSLVHLETQYF.

This clonotype was recorded a few times. The chain combines TRBV9 with TRBJ2-2, with D maybe TRBD1 (8 bases). The germline V gene encodes CDR1 SGDLS and CDR2 YYNGEE. Deletions cut 3 bases from V and 1 base from J, with 13 bases between. There are 16 residues in the CDR3. The CDR3 spells CASSATGGENTGELFF. CDR3 sequence (DNA): TGTGCCAGCAGCGCAACAGGGGGGGAGAACACCGGGGAGCTGTTTTTT.

Points on this clonotype: This sequence may be a read error, since a much larger clone differs from it by one base. The chain links TRBV29-1 to TRBJ2-3; 7 bases line up with TRBD2. The V gene's germline CDR1 is SQVTM and CDR2 ANQGSEA. The CDR3 consists of 14 residues. Written as DNA, the CDR3 is TGCAGTGCTGAAGGCGGGACGGGGGGAGATACGCAGTATTTT. Protein product: CSAEGGTGGDTQYF.

The chain carries TRBV14 and TRBJ2-7; D not resolved. V dropped 6 bases and J dropped 2 bases, with 17 bases sitting between them. Germline V CDR1 and CDR2: SGHDN, FVKESK. This CDR3 region has 15 residues. This CDR3 is CASSPSLGRTYEQYF. The CDR3 region has the DNA TGTGCCAGCAGTCCCTCCCTTGGCAGAACCTACGAGCAGTACTTC.

For this clonotype: This may stem from a read error, because a much larger clone lies one nucleotide away. The gene calls are TRBV10-3 and TRBJ2-7; no definite D call. This CDR3 contains 13 residues. Trimming stripped 4 bases from V and 5 bases from J, with 12 bases between. The germline V gene encodes CDR1 ENHRY and CDR2 SYGVKD. Here the CDR3 DNA reads TGTGCCATCAGTGGAGAGGCCCTCCACGAGCAGTACTTC. Translation gives CAISGEALHEQYF.

In its sample, this clonotype was seen a few times. The chain links TRBV4-1 to TRBJ2-7, with 10 bases that match TRBD2. This CDR3 contains 16 residues. CDR1 MGHRA and CDR2 YSYEKL come from the germline V gene. With 4 bases clipped from V and 4 bases from J, the junction kept 10 bases outside the gene matches. CDR3 residues: CASSPSSSGSAYEQYF. The CDR3 DNA sequence: TGCGCCAGCAGCCCCTCGTCTAGCGGGAGCGCTTACGAGCAGTACTTC.

Of note for this clonotype: The germline gene is not matched at one end of the junction; a read error may be the cause. The chain couples TRBV5-6 to TRBJ1-3; D unresolved. The CDR3 sequence is 14 residues long. Germline CDR1 reads SGHDT; CDR2 reads YYEEEE. In DNA form, the CDR3 reads TGTGCCAGCAGCACTTACCACTCTGGAAGCACCATATATTTT. Its protein product is CASSTYHSGSTIYF.

This clonotype was detected many times. The chain is built from TRBV29-1 and TRBJ1-2, with D unclear. The ends were cut back, 3 bases at V and 0 bases at J, with 8 bases in the middle. CDR1 is SQVTM and CDR2 is ANQGSEA in the germline V gene. CDR3 length: 13 amino acids. The CDR3: CSVDLTPNYGYTF. CDR3 DNA sequence: TGCAGCGTTGACCTTACCCCTAACTATGGCTACACCTTC.

This clonotype was recorded at least ten times. J is TRBJ1-1 and V is TRBV19; 8 bases match TRBD1. Germline CDR1 and CDR2: LNHDA and SQIVND (reference sequence). The CDR3 has 14 residues. V was pared by 8 bases and J by 0 bases, with 5 bases of the junction left unmatched. The CDR3 spells CASGAGGMNTEAFF. The CDR3 nucleotides are TGTGCCAGTGGGGCAGGGGGCATGAACACTGAAGCTTTCTTT.